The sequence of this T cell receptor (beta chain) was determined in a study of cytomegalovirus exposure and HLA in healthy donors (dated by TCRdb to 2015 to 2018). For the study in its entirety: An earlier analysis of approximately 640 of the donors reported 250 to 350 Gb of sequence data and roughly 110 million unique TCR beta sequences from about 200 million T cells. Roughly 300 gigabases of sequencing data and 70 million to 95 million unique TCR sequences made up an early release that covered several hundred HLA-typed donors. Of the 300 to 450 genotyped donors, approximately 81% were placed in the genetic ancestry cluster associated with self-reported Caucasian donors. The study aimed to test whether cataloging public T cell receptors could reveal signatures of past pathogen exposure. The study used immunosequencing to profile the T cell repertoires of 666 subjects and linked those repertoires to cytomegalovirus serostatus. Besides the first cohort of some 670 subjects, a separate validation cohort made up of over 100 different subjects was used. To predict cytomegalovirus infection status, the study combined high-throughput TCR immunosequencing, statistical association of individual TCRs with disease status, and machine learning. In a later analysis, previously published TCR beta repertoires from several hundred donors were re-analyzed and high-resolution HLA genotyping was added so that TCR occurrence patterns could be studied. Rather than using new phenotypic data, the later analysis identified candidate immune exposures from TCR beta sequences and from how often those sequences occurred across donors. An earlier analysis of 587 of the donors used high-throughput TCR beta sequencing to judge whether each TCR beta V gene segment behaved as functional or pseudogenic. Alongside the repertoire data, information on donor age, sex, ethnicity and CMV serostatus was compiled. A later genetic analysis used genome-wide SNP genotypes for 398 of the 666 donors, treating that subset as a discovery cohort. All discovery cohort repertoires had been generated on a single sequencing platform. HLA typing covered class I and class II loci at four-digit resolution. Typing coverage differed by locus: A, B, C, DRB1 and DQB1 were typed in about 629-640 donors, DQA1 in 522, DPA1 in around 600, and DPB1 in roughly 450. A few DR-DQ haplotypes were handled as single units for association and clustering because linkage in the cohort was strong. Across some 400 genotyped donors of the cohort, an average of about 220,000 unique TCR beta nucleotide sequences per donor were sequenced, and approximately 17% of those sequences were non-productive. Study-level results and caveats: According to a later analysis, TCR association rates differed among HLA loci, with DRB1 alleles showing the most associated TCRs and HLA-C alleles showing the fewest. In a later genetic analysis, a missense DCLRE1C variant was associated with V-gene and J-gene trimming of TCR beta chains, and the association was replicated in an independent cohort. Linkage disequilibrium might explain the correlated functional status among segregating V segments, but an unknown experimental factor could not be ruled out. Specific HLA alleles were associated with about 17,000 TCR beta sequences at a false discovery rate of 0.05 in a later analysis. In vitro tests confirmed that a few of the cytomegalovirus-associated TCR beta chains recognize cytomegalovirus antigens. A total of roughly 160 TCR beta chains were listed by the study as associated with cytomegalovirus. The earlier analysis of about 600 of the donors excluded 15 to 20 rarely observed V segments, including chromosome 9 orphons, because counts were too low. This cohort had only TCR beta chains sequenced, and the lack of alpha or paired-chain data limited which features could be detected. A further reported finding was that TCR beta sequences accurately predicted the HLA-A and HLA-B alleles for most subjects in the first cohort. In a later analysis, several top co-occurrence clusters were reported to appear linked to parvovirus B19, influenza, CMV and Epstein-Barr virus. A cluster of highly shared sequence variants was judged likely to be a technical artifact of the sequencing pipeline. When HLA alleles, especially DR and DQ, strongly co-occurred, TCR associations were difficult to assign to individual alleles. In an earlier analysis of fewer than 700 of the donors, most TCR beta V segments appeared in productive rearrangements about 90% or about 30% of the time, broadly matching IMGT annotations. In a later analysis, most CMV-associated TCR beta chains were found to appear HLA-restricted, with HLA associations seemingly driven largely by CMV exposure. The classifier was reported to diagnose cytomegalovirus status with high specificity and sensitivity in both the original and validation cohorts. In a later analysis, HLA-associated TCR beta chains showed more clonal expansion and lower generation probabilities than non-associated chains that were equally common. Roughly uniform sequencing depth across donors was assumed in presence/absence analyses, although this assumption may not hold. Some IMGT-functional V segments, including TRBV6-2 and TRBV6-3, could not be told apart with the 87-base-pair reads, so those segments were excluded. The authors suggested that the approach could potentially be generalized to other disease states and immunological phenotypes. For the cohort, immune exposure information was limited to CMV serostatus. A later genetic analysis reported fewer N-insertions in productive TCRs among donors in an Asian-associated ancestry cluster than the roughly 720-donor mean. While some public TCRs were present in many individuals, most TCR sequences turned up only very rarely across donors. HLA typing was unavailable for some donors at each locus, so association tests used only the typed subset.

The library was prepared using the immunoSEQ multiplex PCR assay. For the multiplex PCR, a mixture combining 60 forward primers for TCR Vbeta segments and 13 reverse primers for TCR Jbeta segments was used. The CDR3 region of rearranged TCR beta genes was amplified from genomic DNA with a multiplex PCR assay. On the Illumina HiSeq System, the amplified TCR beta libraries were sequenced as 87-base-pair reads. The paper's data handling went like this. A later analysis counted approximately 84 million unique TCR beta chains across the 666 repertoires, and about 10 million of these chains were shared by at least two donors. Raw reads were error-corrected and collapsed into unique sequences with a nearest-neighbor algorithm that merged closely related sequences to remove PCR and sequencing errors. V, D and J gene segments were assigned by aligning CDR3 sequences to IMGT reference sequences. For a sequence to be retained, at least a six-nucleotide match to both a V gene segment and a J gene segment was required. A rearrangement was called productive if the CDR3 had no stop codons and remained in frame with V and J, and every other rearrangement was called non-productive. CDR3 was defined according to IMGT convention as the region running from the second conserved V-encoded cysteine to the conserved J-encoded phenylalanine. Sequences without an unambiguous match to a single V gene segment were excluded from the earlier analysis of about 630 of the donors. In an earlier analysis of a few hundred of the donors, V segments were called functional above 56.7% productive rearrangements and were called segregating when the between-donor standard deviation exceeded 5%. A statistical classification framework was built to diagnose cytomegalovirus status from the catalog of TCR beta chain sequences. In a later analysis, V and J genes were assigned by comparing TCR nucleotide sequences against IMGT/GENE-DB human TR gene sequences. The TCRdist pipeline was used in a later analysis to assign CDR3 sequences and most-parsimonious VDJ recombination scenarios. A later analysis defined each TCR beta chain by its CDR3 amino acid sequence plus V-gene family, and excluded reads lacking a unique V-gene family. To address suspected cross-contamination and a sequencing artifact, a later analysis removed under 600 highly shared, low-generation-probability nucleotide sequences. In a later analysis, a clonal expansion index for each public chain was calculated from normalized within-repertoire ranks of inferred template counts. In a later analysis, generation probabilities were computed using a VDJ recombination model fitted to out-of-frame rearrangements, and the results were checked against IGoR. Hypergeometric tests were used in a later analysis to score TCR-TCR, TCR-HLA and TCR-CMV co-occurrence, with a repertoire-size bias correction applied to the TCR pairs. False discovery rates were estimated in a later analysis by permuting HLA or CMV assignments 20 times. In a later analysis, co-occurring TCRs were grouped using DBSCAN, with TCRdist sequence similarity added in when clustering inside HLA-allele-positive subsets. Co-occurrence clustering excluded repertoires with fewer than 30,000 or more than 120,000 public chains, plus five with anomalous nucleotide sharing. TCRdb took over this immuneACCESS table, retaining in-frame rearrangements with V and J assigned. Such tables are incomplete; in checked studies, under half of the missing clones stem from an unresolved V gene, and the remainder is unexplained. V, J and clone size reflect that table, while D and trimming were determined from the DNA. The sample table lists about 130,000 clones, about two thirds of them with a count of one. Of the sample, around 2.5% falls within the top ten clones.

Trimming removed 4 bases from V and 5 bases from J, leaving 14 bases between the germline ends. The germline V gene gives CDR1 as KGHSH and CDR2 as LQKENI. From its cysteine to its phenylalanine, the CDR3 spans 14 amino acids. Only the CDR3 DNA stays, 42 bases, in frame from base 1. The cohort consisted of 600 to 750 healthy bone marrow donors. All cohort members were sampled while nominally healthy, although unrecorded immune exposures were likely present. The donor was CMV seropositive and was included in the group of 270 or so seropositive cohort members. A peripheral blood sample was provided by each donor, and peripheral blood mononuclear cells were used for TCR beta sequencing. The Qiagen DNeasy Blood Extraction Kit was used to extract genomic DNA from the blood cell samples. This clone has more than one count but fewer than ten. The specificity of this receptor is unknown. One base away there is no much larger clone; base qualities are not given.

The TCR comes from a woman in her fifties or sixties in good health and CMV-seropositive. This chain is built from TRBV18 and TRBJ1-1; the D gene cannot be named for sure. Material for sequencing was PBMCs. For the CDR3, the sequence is CASSLNPGVTEAFF. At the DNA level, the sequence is TGTGCCAGCTCACTCAATCCCGGGGTAACTGAAGCTTTCTTT. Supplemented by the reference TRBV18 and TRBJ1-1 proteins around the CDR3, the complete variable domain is NAGVMQNPRHLVRRRGQEARLRCSPMKGHSHVYWYRQLPEEGLKFMVYLQKENIIDESGMPKERFSAEFPKEGPSILRIQQVVRGDSAAYFCASSLNPGVTEAFFGQGTRLTVV.